This entry describes one TCR beta chain. The antigen remains undetermined. The CDR3 has 14 residues. Germline CDR1 reads KGHDR; CDR2 reads SFDVKD. V lost 4 bases and J 5 bases, leaving 13 bases between the germline ends. This sample was included in a study of T cell responses to AZD1222 COVID-19 vaccine. Overall study results and limits: Clonal diversity may have been underestimated in mostly white British donors. Only a handful of AZD1222 recipients tested seropositive at baseline.

The protocol was immunoSEQ multiplex PCR, while the TCRdb copy is restricted to in-frame clones and leaves out a portion. The data show roughly 160,000 clones, 90% seen once. The receptor was derived from an adult in good health. This chain joins TRBV24-1 and TRBJ2-5; weak D call: TRBD2 (5 bases). Sequenced here: peripheral blood, sampled on day 0 of AZD1222 vaccination. The CDR3 loop is CATSERGSGETQYF. Written as DNA, the CDR3 is TGTGCCACCAGTGAAAGAGGTTCGGGGGAGACCCAGTACTTC.